Shown below are 30 T cell receptor beta chains from a single sample sequenced in a study of regulatory and conventional T cells in RAG deficiency. Method: immunoSEQ multiplex PCR; TCRdb's copy keeps in-frame clones and lacks some. Among under 25,000 clones listed, around 95% were seen once. Conventional CD4+ T cells were sorted from blood as CD25-low CD127-high cells. These same data were also listed under a study on regulatory T cells. As reported in that work: Amplification used 52 TRBV primers and 13 TRBJ primers.

Sequenced sample: CD25- CD4+ T cells sorted from blood. The receptors were sampled from a human donor in good health.

The chain carries TRBV5-6 and TRBJ2-3; 8 bases agree with TRBD1. The J segment lost 4 bases and the V segment lost 9 bases, leaving 7 bases of the junction unmatched. Looked up from germline, CDR1 is SGHDT and CDR2 is YYEEEE. The CDR3 has 13 amino acids. The CDR3 bases are TGTGCCACCCAGGGGACAGGACCAGATACGCAGTATTTT. Encoded protein: CATQGTGPDTQYF.

The CDR3 bases are TGCGCCAGCAGCCAAGAGGGCAGATTTTTCTCTGGAAACACCATATATTTT. Translated: CASSQEGRFFSGNTIYF. The rearrangement links TRBV4-3 to TRBJ1-3; D is undetermined. The germline V gene encodes CDR1 LGHNA and CDR2 YSLEER. This CDR3 has 17 residues. V lost 0 bases and J lost 0, with 12 bases in between.

The gene calls are TRBV6-5 and TRBJ1-6; D perhaps matches TRBD1 (5 bases). The length of the CDR3 is 13 residues. With 5 bases removed from V and 9 bases from J, the gap between germline ends came to 11 bases. Per the germline V gene, CDR1 is MNHEY and CDR2 is SVGAGI. The CDR3 region has the DNA TGTGCCAGCAGTGTAGGGGTAGTTTCACCCCTCCACTTT. It yields the protein CASSVGVVSPLHF.

The gene calls are TRBV6-1 and TRBJ2-7; 8 bases are shared with TRBD1. Trimming removed 8 bases from V and 3 bases from J; junction bases left unmatched: 9. The CDR3 sequence is 14 residues long. From germline, CDR1 is MNHNS and CDR2 SASEGT. CDR3 sequence: CASSQVDRDYEQYF. The DNA of the CDR3 is TGTGCCAGCTCTCAGGTGGACAGGGACTACGAGCAGTACTTC.

This chain links TRBV6-1 with TRBJ1-1; D possibly corresponds to TRBD1 (6 bases). Deletions cut 5 bases from V and 2 bases from J, with 15 bases between. Germline assignment: CDR1 MNHNS and CDR2 SASEGT. This CDR3 spans 15 amino acids. CDR3 sequence reads: CASSSRPDRNTEAFF. For the CDR3, the DNA is TGTGCCAGCAGTTCCAGACCGGACAGAAACACTGAAGCTTTCTTT.

This chain joins TRBV7-6 and TRBJ1-2, with D possibly matching TRBD1 (6 bases). The CDR3 length is 16 residues. The germline CDR1 and CDR2 sequences are SGHVS and FNYEAQ. Trimming cost V 5 bases and J 1 base, with 17 bases left between them. Here the CDR3 reads CASSRRRRQVNYGYTF. For the CDR3, the DNA is TGTGCCAGCAGCCGACGGCGACGACAGGTTAACTATGGCTACACCTTC.

This chain joins TRBV6-4 and TRBJ2-3; TRBD1 matches 7 bases. Germline CDR1 is MRHNA and CDR2 is SNTAGT. The CDR3 extends over 16 amino acids. Trimming cost V 6 bases and J 2 bases; bases outside gene matches: 11. CDR3 sequence: CASSEQGLSATDTQYF. CDR3 sequence (DNA): TGTGCCAGCAGCGAACAGGGGTTGTCGGCCACAGATACGCAGTATTTT.

The rearrangement uses TRBV11-1 and TRBJ2-7; the D is unclear. Germline CDR1 and CDR2: SGHAT and FQDESV (reference sequence). Trimming removed 5 bases from V and 4 bases from J, with 12 bases in between. This CDR3 spans 13 amino acids. This chain's CDR3 is CASSPATHYEQYF. The CDR3 DNA sequence: TGTGCCAGCAGCCCAGCGACCCATTACGAGCAGTACTTC.

The chain uses TRBV30 and TRBJ1-4; no clear D. From germline, CDR1 is GTSNPN and CDR2 SVGIG (reference sequence). V shed 0 bases and J shed 15 bases, with 14 bases lying between them. This CDR3 is built from 12 residues. The CDR3 is CAWSVLEPWMFF. CDR3 DNA sequence: TGTGCCTGGAGTGTACTGGAGCCCTGGATGTTTTTT.

This clone occurred once. The rearrangement uses TRBV5-1 and TRBJ2-3; D gene uncertain. Germline CDR1 is SGHRS and CDR2 is YFSETQ. V was trimmed by 4 bases and J by 0 bases, leaving 15 bases between them. The CDR3 totals 16 residues. CDR3 residues: CASSLDNGPSTDTQYF. Here the CDR3 DNA reads TGCGCCAGCAGCCTCGACAATGGCCCTAGCACAGATACGCAGTATTTT.

This clone was found once. The rearrangement joins TRBV4-3 to TRBJ1-2, with D maybe TRBD1 (5 bases). V gave up 0 bases and J gave up 1 base, with 24 bases separating them. Per germline, CDR1 LGHNA and CDR2 YSLEER. The CDR3 covers 20 residues. CDR3 in DNA: TGCGCCAGCAGCCAAGATGGTGGCGGGGGTCAGACTCCCCTTAACTATGGCTACACCTTC. This translates into CASSQDGGGGQTPLNYGYTF.

V gene TRBV6-4 combines with J gene TRBJ1-1, with 7 nucleotides matching TRBD1. The J segment lost 3 bases and the V segment lost 5 bases, leaving 21 bases of the junction unmatched. Germline CDR1 reads MRHNA; CDR2 reads SNTAGT. This CDR3 contains 19 residues. The DNA of the CDR3 is TGTGCCAGCAGTCCAGGACGGGGGAGACAGGGCCAGACTTACACTGAAGCTTTCTTT. It specifies CASSPGRGRQGQTYTEAFF.

The table lists this clone with a count of one. The chain has TRBV4-1 and TRBJ2-5; D call uncertain. The CDR3 is 13 amino acids. Trimming cost V 2 bases and J 5 bases, with 9 bases left between them. Germline assignment: CDR1 MGHRA and CDR2 YSYEKL. The CDR3 is CASSQPGGETQYF. The CDR3 nucleotides read TGCGCCAGCAGCCAACCGGGTGGGGAGACCCAGTACTTC.

This CDR3 is CASGHQNYEQYF. Written as DNA, the CDR3 is TGTGCCAGCGGGCATCAGAACTACGAGCAGTACTTC. This sequence joins TRBV14 and TRBJ2-7, with D hard to call. Germline CDR1 and CDR2: SGHDN and FVKESK. This CDR3 is built from 12 residues. Trimming took off 8 bases at V and 3 bases at J, with 11 bases between the two ends.

The gene calls are TRBV7-9 and TRBJ2-5, with 9 bases that match TRBD1. CDR3 length equals 14 residues. V dropped 6 bases and J dropped 1; count of bases not matched to a gene: 3. CDR1 and CDR2 from the germline V gene are SEHNR and FQNEAQ (reference sequence). In DNA form, the CDR3 reads TGTGCCAGCAGTGTGGACAGGGGCCAAGAGACCCAGTACTTC. Translation: CASSVDRGQETQYF.

The J gene is TRBJ2-5, the V gene TRBV23-1, with a possible D match to TRBD1 (6 bases). TRBV23-1 is labeled an ORF, and its function is uncertain. This CDR3 is built from 10 residues. V was clipped by 8 bases and J by 10 bases, with 11 bases between them. The CDR3 coding sequence is TGCGCCAGCGGGGACAAGGTCCAGTACTTC. This translates into CASGDKVQYF.

This rearrangement joins TRBV6-1 to TRBJ2-7; 8 bases match TRBD2. Germline loops: CDR1 MNHNS, CDR2 SASEGT. The CDR3 covers 14 residues. V shed 10 bases, J shed 2 bases, and the junction held 10 bases outside the gene matches. The CDR3 region is CATASGGGAYEQYF. For the CDR3, the DNA is TGTGCCACGGCATCGGGAGGGGGGGCCTACGAGCAGTACTTC.

The V and J genes are TRBV4-3 and TRBJ2-5; 7 positions match TRBD1. Germline V lookup: CDR1 LGHNA, CDR2 YSLEER. The CDR3 runs to 15 residues. The ends lost 2 bases at V and 4 bases at J; junction bases unmatched: 7. The CDR3 region is CASSQMGAGGETQYF. CDR3 DNA: TGCGCCAGCAGCCAAATGGGGGCAGGGGGAGAGACCCAGTACTTC.

V gene TRBV4-3 combines with J gene TRBJ1-2, with D possibly TRBD1 on 5 matching bases. CDR3 length: 16 residues. Germline-derived CDR1 and CDR2 are LGHNA and YSLEER. V dropped 0 bases and J dropped 3 bases, with 14 bases sitting between them. As DNA, the CDR3 is TGCGCCAGCAGCCAAGATCAGCCAGGGTGGTACTATGGCTACACCTTC. Amino acid sequence: CASSQDQPGWYYGYTF.

The rearrangement links TRBV19 to TRBJ1-4; a weak D match, TRBD1 (6 bases). Germline values: CDR1 LNHDA, CDR2 SQIVND (reference sequence). The V end lost 5 bases, the J end lost 7 bases, and 14 bases lay between the germline ends. The CDR3 totals 14 residues. The CDR3 protein is CASSPGHGSEKLFF. CDR3 in DNA: TGTGCCAGTAGTCCGGGACATGGATCTGAAAAACTGTTTTTT.

This clone was seen only once. The chain carries TRBV25-1 and TRBJ2-1; TRBD2 agrees at 11 bases. J was trimmed by 8 bases and V by 1 base; bases with no gene match: 4. Germline loops: CDR1 MGHDK, CDR2 SYGVNS. CDR3 size: 15 residues. As DNA, the CDR3 is TGTGCCAGCAGTGAATCCACTAGCGGGGGAGATGAGCAGTTCTTC. Amino acid sequence: CASSESTSGGDEQFF.

The sample holds one count of this clone. The V and J genes are TRBV5-1 and TRBJ1-6; D is perhaps TRBD1 (6 bases). Germline loops: CDR1 SGHRS, CDR2 YFSETQ. V gave up 3 bases and J gave up 10 bases, with 14 bases separating them. This CDR3 is built from 14 residues. The CDR3 reads CASSWGGAESPLHF. The CDR3 DNA sequence: TGCGCCAGCAGCTGGGGGGGGGCGGAATCACCCCTCCACTTT. The variable domain in full, with the rest retrieved from reference TRBV5-1 and TRBJ1-6, is KAGVTQTPRYLIKTRGQQVTLSCSPISGHRSVSWYQQTPGQGLQFLFEYFSETQRNKGNFPGRFSGRQFSNSRSEMNVSTLELGDSALYLCASSWGGAESPLHFGNGTRLTVT.

The rearrangement uses TRBV6-6 and TRBJ1-3, with D maybe TRBD1 (5 bases). Germline V gene lookup returns CDR1 MNHNY and CDR2 SVGAGI (reference sequence). Trimming took 3 bases from V and 0 from J, leaving 9 bases between them. This CDR3 is built from 15 residues. CDR3 region: CASSYTGDSGNTIYF. The CDR3, as DNA: TGTGCCAGCAGTTATACAGGAGACTCTGGAAACACCATATATTTT.

V gene TRBV14 combines with J gene TRBJ1-2; D is ambiguous. Germline lookup yields CDR1 SGHDN and CDR2 FVKESK. Trimming pared 2 bases from V and 0 bases from J, leaving 7 bases between. The CDR3 loop spans 14 amino acids. As DNA, the CDR3 is TGTGCCAGCAGCCAAATGAGGGCTAACTATGGCTACACCTTC. It is translated as CASSQMRANYGYTF.

V and J are TRBV4-3 and TRBJ2-3; 7 nucleotides match TRBD2. CDR1 is LGHNA, CDR2 YSLEER, per germline. There are 19 residues in the CDR3. J lost 2 bases, V lost 0 bases, and 14 bases had no gene match. This CDR3 reads CASSQEAPSLAINTDTQYF. In nucleotides, the CDR3 is TGCGCCAGCAGCCAAGAAGCCCCCTCACTAGCGATTAACACAGATACGCAGTATTTT.

This chain joins TRBV19 and TRBJ2-3, with D perhaps matching TRBD1 (6 bases). V lost 0 bases, J lost 3 bases, and 10 bases lay in between. The length of the CDR3 is 15 residues. Germline V gives CDR1 LNHDA, CDR2 SQIVND (reference sequence). CDR3: CASSIDRGVTDTQYF. For the CDR3, the DNA is TGTGCCAGTAGTATAGACAGGGGAGTTACAGATACGCAGTATTTT.

The rearrangement joins TRBV5-1 to TRBJ2-7; a possible D gene is TRBD1 (5 bases). There are 14 residues in the CDR3. CDR1 is SGHRS and CDR2 is YFSETQ in the germline V gene. Trimming pared 4 bases from V and 2 bases from J, leaving 13 bases between. For the CDR3, the DNA is TGCGCCAGCAGCGGGGTCGACAGAACCTACGAGCAGTACTTC. Translation: CASSGVDRTYEQYF.

V usage is TRBV19 and J usage is TRBJ2-2; 8 positions match TRBD1. CDR1 is LNHDA, CDR2 SQIVND, per germline (reference sequence). Trimming took 5 bases from V and 2 from J; bases not matched to a gene: 4. This CDR3 contains 15 residues. The CDR3 region has the DNA TGTGCCAGTAGTTTTCAGGGGGCCAACACCGGGGAGCTGTTTTTT. Protein product: CASSFQGANTGELFF.

With regard to this clone: The junction does not match germline at one end; this may be a read error. V usage is TRBV4-2 and J usage is TRBJ1-3; 9 bases are a match to TRBD1. The V gene's germline CDR1 is LGHNA and CDR2 YNFKEQ. CDR3 length: 20 residues. CDR3 loop: CASSQVSGQGLSPSGNTIYF. In DNA form, the CDR3 reads TGTGCCAGCAGCCAAGTTTCGGGACAGGGTCTGTCACCATCTGGGAACACCATATATTTT.

The chain uses TRBV28 and TRBJ1-4, with 8 bases aligning to TRBD1. The CDR3 length is 14 residues. Germline V gene sequence: CDR1 MDHEN, CDR2 SYDVKM. V shed 6 bases, J shed 10 bases, and the junction held 10 bases outside the gene matches. CDR3 protein: CASRGTGSFGKLFF. For the CDR3, the DNA is TGTGCCAGCAGGGGGACAGGCTCCTTCGGAAAACTGTTTTTT.